The present T cell receptor beta chain was sequenced within a study of T-cell memory formation after mild COVID-19 (TCRdb year 2021). Study-level background: Most TCR sequence clusters were specific to one of the two donors. T-cell clones expanding and contracting after mild COVID-19 in a couple of donors were tracked by longitudinal TCRalpha and TCRbeta repertoire sequencing. The cohort was made up of two young adult volunteers, one female and one male, who were previously healthy.

Beyond this particular receptor, the publication reports: Only two mild cases were covered in the study, and larger cohorts including severe cases with pre-infection samples were considered necessary. The second-wave clones that peaked on day 37 were not confirmed to be SARS-CoV-2 specific. Contracting CD4+ clones were found mainly in CM and EM memory subsets, while CD8+ clones were enriched in EMRA. Clones contracting from day 15 to 85 had balanced CD4/CD8 phenotypes, while a second wave expanding from day 15 to 37 was biased towards CD4+. The detection of some responding clones in pre-infection memory suggests that pre-existing cross-reactive memory T cells joined the SARS-CoV-2 response.

This clonotype was observed a few times. Its antigen target is currently unknown. No base-level quality is on record; no much larger clone is a single base apart. Sequencing was carried out with an Illumina NovaSeq 6000. cDNA libraries for TCRalpha and TCRbeta were prepared by 5'RACE using constant-segment primers, with sample barcodes and unique molecular identifiers added. Trizol reagent was used to extract RNA from every sample. Amplification of the libraries took two PCR steps, and the second step added a second sample barcode plus Illumina TruSeq adapters. Sequencing of libraries was performed on an Illumina NovaSeq with 2 x 150 bp paired-end reads. The original methods were these. The reads were demultiplexed and collapsed into UMI-guided consensus sequences using migec v1.2.7. Using mixcr v2.1.11, UMI consensuses were aligned to TRA and TRB V and J templates and then assembled into clonotypes. Expanded or contracted clonotypes were those called significant by both edgeR and NoisET, with noise models trained on biological replicates. For edgeR calls, a false discovery rate-adjusted p below 0.01 and a log2 fold-change threshold of 1 were applied. PCA with hierarchical clustering of max-normalized trajectories of the 1000 most abundant clonotypes was used as exploratory dynamics analysis. Each responding clone was given a CD4 or CD8 phenotype based on the CD4+ and CD8+ repertoires, which had been sequenced separately. TCRdb handled the public reads itself, with Q25 trimming in fastp and clone calling in MiXCR, and kept productive beta chains. Each entry merges the rows of one CDR3 protein and shows their most common DNA and genes. The V and J calls, along with clone size, are taken from TCRdb and not from the paper's own processing. The sample contains some 350,000 distinct CDR3 sequences, about 15% of them found a single time. The top ten clonotypes cover more than 20% of the sample.

Inclusive of the bounding cysteine and phenylalanine, the CDR3 is 13 residues long. Only CDR3 DNA is held: 39 bases, read in frame from base 1. Trimming at the junction amounts to 4 bases on V and 15 bases on J, and the germline ends lie 19 bases apart. The germline V gene sets CDR1 to SGHVS and CDR2 to FQNEAQ. PBMCs were isolated by Ficoll-Paque density gradient centrifugation. Sequencing was done on a sample of PBMCs or a T cell subset sorted from them (not recorded which). The rearranged segments are TRBV7-8 and TRBJ2-1, with the D call tentatively TRBD1 or TRBD2, each fitting 5 bases. This TCR came from a man younger than 30 who had mild COVID-19 (a few samples of this study predate the infection). The sample titles of this study are shuffled in the database, so cell type and time point are left out; the donor was told from shared clones. The bases are TGTGCCAGCAGCTCCTCTTCGTTGGGACGGCTGTTCTTC. Its protein product is CASSSSSLGRLFF.